These 31 T cell receptor beta chains were all obtained from the same sample, sequenced in a study of graft-versus-host responses after intestinal transplantation. Assay used: immunoSEQ multiplex PCR; TCRdb lists only in-frame clones, some missing. The data hold about 97,000 clones, with around 90% observed a single time. Specimen: PBMCs, collected 450 to 480 days after intestinal transplant. Receptor source: a human patient who received an intestinal transplant, so some T cells may come from the graft donor.

This chain links TRBV5-1 with TRBJ1-1; no definite D call. Trimming removed 2 bases at V and 0 bases at J, with 17 bases between. The CDR3 sequence is 17 residues long. Germline CDR1 reads SGHRS; CDR2 reads YFSETQ. The CDR3 coding sequence is TGCGCCAGCAGCTTAGGGAGTTTTGTGGGGTTGAACACTGAAGCTTTCTTT. This codes for CASSLGSFVGLNTEAFF. Full variable domain (outside the CDR3, taken from reference TRBV5-1 and TRBJ1-1): KAGVTQTPRYLIKTRGQQVTLSCSPISGHRSVSWYQQTPGQGLQFLFEYFSETQRNKGNFPGRFSGRQFSNSRSEMNVSTLELGDSALYLCASSLGSFVGLNTEAFFGQGTRLTVV.

This sequence joins TRBV7-9 and TRBJ1-1; unclear D gene. The CDR3 runs 13 residues. Per the germline V gene, CDR1 is SEHNR and CDR2 is FQNEAQ (reference sequence). V lost 3 bases to trimming and J lost 1 base, with 6 bases between them. The CDR3 protein is CASSFDGNTEAFF. In nucleotides, the CDR3 is TGTGCCAGCAGCTTTGACGGGAACACTGAAGCTTTCTTT.

The V and J genes are TRBV5-4 and TRBJ2-7; D not resolved. The V end lost 2 bases, the J end lost 5 bases, and 8 bases lay between the germline ends. The CDR3 contains 12 residues. Germline V gene data show CDR1 as SGHNT and CDR2 as YYREEE (reference sequence). The CDR3 spells CASSFTHNEQYF. DNA for the CDR3: TGTGCCAGCAGCTTTACCCACAACGAGCAGTACTTC.

This clone was counted only a few times. J is TRBJ1-1 and V is TRBV7-9; 7 nucleotides agree with TRBD1. The CDR3 loop spans 14 amino acids. Germline CDR1 is SEHNR and CDR2 is FQNEAQ (reference sequence). The J segment lost 0 bases and the V segment lost 6 bases, leaving 4 bases of the junction unmatched. The CDR3 loop is CASRGQFMNTEAFF. The CDR3 DNA is TGTGCCAGCAGGGGACAGTTCATGAACACTGAAGCTTTCTTT.

The CDR3 DNA follows: TGTGCCATCCGGGAGAACACTGAAGCTTTCTTT. Amino acid sequence: CAIRENTEAFF. The chain links TRBV6-1 to TRBJ1-1; unclear D gene. This CDR3 comprises 11 residues. Germline CDR1 is MNHNS and CDR2 is SASEGT. The V end lost 10 bases, the J end lost 1 base, and 7 bases lay between the germline ends.

This rearrangement joins TRBV7-2 to TRBJ2-5; D is perhaps TRBD1 or TRBD2 (6 bases each). The CDR3 extends over 16 amino acids. Germline V gene sequence: CDR1 SGHTA, CDR2 FQGNSA. The V and J ends lost 1 base and 2 bases respectively, with 14 bases between them. The CDR3 loop is CASSLGGAGEQETQYF. CDR3 nucleotide sequence: TGTGCCAGCAGCTTAGGGGGGGCAGGGGAGCAAGAGACCCAGTACTTC. The complete variable domain, with remaining parts taken from reference TRBV7-2 and TRBJ2-5, reads GAGVSQSPSNKVTEKGKDVELRCDPISGHTALYWYRQSLGQGLEFLIYFQGNSAPDKSGLPSDRFSAERTGGSVSTLTIQRTQQEDSAVYLCASSLGGAGEQETQYFGPGTRLLVL.

This clone was recorded only once. V is TRBV10-1 and J is TRBJ2-3; TRBD2 aligns across 12 bases. The V gene end was trimmed by 0 bases and the J gene end by 6 bases; junction bases not matched to a gene: 7. CDR1 and CDR2 (germline): WNHNN, SYGVQD (reference sequence). CDR3 length: 17 residues. The CDR3 nucleotides are TGCGCCAGCAGTGAGTCGCTACTAGCGGGGGGCTCGGATACGCAGTATTTT. Amino acid sequence: CASSESLLAGGSDTQYF.

The chain joins TRBV6-1 to TRBJ1-2; D is possibly TRBD1 (6 bases). The length of the CDR3 is 12 residues. CDR1 is MNHNS, CDR2 SASEGT, per germline. Trimming pared 11 bases from V and 4 bases from J, leaving 14 bases between. The CDR3 DNA is TGTGCCGGAAGAGGACAGAGCTATGGCTACACCTTC. Translation: CAGRGQSYGYTF.

The rearrangement joins TRBV18 to TRBJ2-2, with 8 nucleotides matching TRBD2. The CDR3 is 15 residues long. V lost 3 bases to trimming and J lost 4 bases; unmatched junction nucleotides: 4. Germline V gene lookup returns CDR1 KGHSH and CDR2 LQKENI. Here the CDR3 reads CASSPVAGGTGELFF. The CDR3 DNA sequence: TGTGCCAGCTCACCCGTGGCGGGGGGCACCGGGGAGCTGTTTTTT.

This clone appeared a single time. The V gene is TRBV2, the J gene TRBJ2-1; 10 nucleotides agree with TRBD2. The CDR3 is made up of 15 amino acids. CDR1 SNHLY and CDR2 FYNNEI come from the germline V gene. V was pared by 5 bases and J by 4 bases, with 5 bases of the junction left unmatched. The CDR3 DNA follows: TGTGCCAGCAGTAACGGACTAGCGGCGTACAATGAGCAGTTCTTC. Protein: CASSNGLAAYNEQFF.

The genes are TRBV6-5 and TRBJ2-7; D is tentatively TRBD1 or TRBD2 (5 bases each). V lost 5 bases to trimming and J lost 4 bases, with 12 bases between them. CDR3 length: 13 amino acids. Germline lookup yields CDR1 MNHEY and CDR2 SVGAGI. The CDR3 loop is CASSPRGQYEQYF. CDR3 bases: TGTGCCAGCAGTCCCCGGGGCCAGTACGAGCAGTACTTC.

This chain links TRBV6-6 with TRBJ1-2; D not certain. The CDR3 is made up of 16 amino acids. Trimming took 2 bases from V and 4 from J, leaving 17 bases between them. CDR1 is MNHNY, CDR2 SVGAGI, per germline (reference sequence). The CDR3 DNA reads TGTGCCAGCAGTTACGGAGGGTCCAATTCGCTCTATGGCTACACCTTC. Encoded protein: CASSYGGSNSLYGYTF.

The J gene is TRBJ2-7, the V gene TRBV6-6; a possible D gene is TRBD2 (7 bases). The CDR3 contains 15 residues. The V end was cut by 0 bases, the J end by 7 bases, with 16 bases between. Germline V lookup: CDR1 MNHNY, CDR2 SVGAGI (reference sequence). For the CDR3, the DNA is TGTGCCAGCAGTTACTCGGGTGGGGGGGCCGGAGAGCAGTACTTC. This encodes CASSYSGGGAGEQYF.

The rearrangement links TRBV28 to TRBJ1-2; weak D call: TRBD1 (5 bases). Germline V lookup: CDR1 MDHEN, CDR2 SYDVKM. CDR3 length equals 15 residues. V shed 8 bases and J shed 5 bases, with 21 bases lying between them. CDR3 nucleotide sequence: TGTGCCAGCGATGGGGGAATGGGGGGATTTTATGGCTACACCTTC. It codes for CASDGGMGGFYGYTF.

The chain employs TRBV5-6 and TRBJ2-7; 13 positions agree with TRBD2. The CDR3 sequence is 16 residues long. The germline V gene encodes CDR1 SGHDT and CDR2 YYEEEE. The junction had 3 bases not matched to a gene; V was cut back by 0 bases and J by 3 bases. This CDR3 reads CASSLDGLAGDYEQYF. The CDR3 nucleotides read TGTGCCAGCAGCTTGGACGGACTAGCGGGGGACTACGAGCAGTACTTC.

This chain connects TRBV7-9 to TRBJ1-3; TRBD1 might be the D (6 bases). CDR3 size: 16 residues. The germline V gene has CDR1 SEHNR and CDR2 FQNEAQ (reference sequence). V dropped 7 bases and J dropped 0 bases, with 16 bases sitting between them. This chain's CDR3 is CASTSGGRSSGNTIYF. CDR3 nucleotide sequence: TGTGCCAGCACCTCGGGGGGGCGCTCCTCTGGAAACACCATATATTTT.

V usage is TRBV19 and J usage is TRBJ1-1; TRBD1 is a possible D gene (5 bases). The CDR3 has 17 residues. Trimming pared 7 bases from V and 0 bases from J, leaving 21 bases between. Germline V lookup: CDR1 LNHDA, CDR2 SQIVND (reference sequence). CDR3 coding DNA: TGTGCCAGTACCCTAAACCCAATCCAGGGAATGAACACTGAAGCTTTCTTT. Translation gives CASTLNPIQGMNTEAFF.

V usage is TRBV15 and J usage is TRBJ1-2; weak D call: TRBD1 (6 bases). V was clipped by 2 bases and J by 2 bases, with 12 bases between them. Germline-derived CDR1 and CDR2 are LNHNV and YYDKDF (reference sequence). The CDR3 extends over 15 amino acids. This CDR3 is CATSRPYRENYGYTF. The CDR3 coding sequence is TGTGCCACCAGCAGACCCTACAGGGAAAACTATGGCTACACCTTC.

The V and J genes are TRBV15 and TRBJ2-7, with D possibly TRBD1 on 8 matching bases. The germline gives CDR1 LNHNV, CDR2 YYDKDF (reference sequence). This CDR3 is built from 15 residues. Trimming took off 2 bases at V and 4 bases at J, with 15 bases between the two ends. The CDR3 here is CATSRTQGGGYEQYF. CDR3 DNA sequence: TGTGCCACCAGCAGAACACAGGGGGGGGGTTACGAGCAGTACTTC.

This CDR3 is CASSPGGGEQFF. The CDR3 DNA follows: TGTGCCAGCAGCCCGGGAGGTGGTGAGCAGTTCTTC. The chain couples TRBV11-1 to TRBJ2-1; TRBD2 matches at 7 bases. The CDR3 contains 12 residues. V lost 5 bases and J lost 9; bases outside the gene matches: 4. The germline V gene has CDR1 SGHAT and CDR2 FQDESV (reference sequence).

The chain links TRBV6-1 to TRBJ2-1; TRBD1 matches 12 bases. CDR1 is MNHNS and CDR2 is SASEGT in the germline V gene. CDR3 length equals 15 residues. V dropped 6 bases and J dropped 9; count of bases not matched to a gene: 9. The CDR3 DNA reads as TGTGCCAGCAGCCCCCCTAGGGACAGGGGGCGTGAGCAGTTCTTC. Protein product: CASSPPRDRGREQFF.

The V call is TRBV7-3, the J call TRBJ2-3; D may match TRBD1 or TRBD2 (5 bases each). Per the germline V gene, CDR1 is SGHTA and CDR2 is FQGTGA. The CDR3 is made up of 15 amino acids. With 6 bases removed from V and 8 bases from J, the gap between germline ends came to 21 bases. CDR3 protein: CASSPYRDYGGTQYF. For the CDR3, the DNA is TGTGCCAGCAGTCCTTACCGTGACTATGGGGGTACGCAGTATTTT.

The rearrangement uses TRBV11-3 and TRBJ2-2; the D gene is possibly TRBD2 (6 bases). Germline CDR1 SGHNT, CDR2 YENEEA. The CDR3 extends over 17 amino acids. V was cut by 5 bases and J by 1 base, with 17 bases left in between. The CDR3 region has the DNA TGTGCCAGCAGCCCGGGGGTCGTTGGAGTGAACACCGGGGAGCTGTTTTTT. It yields the protein CASSPGVVGVNTGELFF.

The chain employs TRBV19 and TRBJ2-3; maybe TRBD1 (5 bases). The V end was cut by 5 bases, the J end by 0 bases, with 6 bases between. The CDR3 extends over 13 amino acids. Looked up from germline, CDR1 is LNHDA and CDR2 is SQIVND (reference sequence). CDR3: CASSQGSTDTQYF. CDR3 DNA: TGTGCCAGTAGTCAGGGTAGCACAGATACGCAGTATTTT.

The V call is TRBV5-1, the J call TRBJ2-2; 9 bases line up with TRBD1. After removal of 4 bases from V and 3 bases from J, the junction contained 7 bases not matched to a gene. Germline assignment: CDR1 SGHRS and CDR2 YFSETQ. CDR3 size: 16 residues. The CDR3 bases are TGCGCCAGCAGCCCGGGTGGGACAGGGTACACCGGGGAGCTGTTTTTT. Translating it yields CASSPGGTGYTGELFF.

The chain uses TRBV6-4 and TRBJ1-6; TRBD1 agrees at 9 bases. CDR1 is MRHNA and CDR2 is SNTAGT in the germline V gene. V lost 6 bases to trimming and J lost 10 bases; unmatched junction nucleotides: 10. This CDR3 comprises 15 residues. CDR3 DNA: TGTGCCAGCAGACTAGCCGGGACAGGGCCCTCACCCCTCCACTTT. Its protein is CASRLAGTGPSPLHF.

The J gene is TRBJ1-3, the V gene TRBV6-1, with 9 bases that match TRBD1. Unmatched junction bases numbered 7, after V lost 4 bases and J lost 0 bases. This CDR3 is 17 amino acids long. Germline assignment: CDR1 MNHNS and CDR2 SASEGT. CDR3 nucleotide sequence: TGTGCCAGCAGTGCCACGGGACAGGGCTTCTCTGGAAACACCATATATTTT. Its translation is CASSATGQGFSGNTIYF.

The chain links TRBV4-1 to TRBJ1-2; D is perhaps TRBD1 (6 bases). Trimming shortened V by 1 base and J by 6 bases, and 15 bases separated the two germline ends. CDR1 and CDR2 (germline): MGHRA, YSYEKL. The CDR3 extends over 15 amino acids. This chain's CDR3 is CASSQVTGRSHGYTF. In DNA form, the CDR3 reads TGCGCCAGCAGCCAAGTAACAGGGCGTTCCCATGGCTACACCTTC.

The chain employs TRBV29-1 and TRBJ1-2; weak D call: TRBD1 (5 bases). V shed 4 bases and J shed 2 bases, with 11 bases lying between them. Germline CDR1 SQVTM, CDR2 ANQGSEA. The CDR3 extends over 13 amino acids. CDR3: CSVVGGSNYGYTF. The CDR3 DNA reads TGCAGCGTTGTCGGGGGTTCGAACTATGGCTACACCTTC. The whole variable domain, remainder taken from reference TRBV29-1 and TRBJ1-2, is SAVISQKPSRDICQRGTSLTIQCQVDSQVTMMFWYRQQPGQSLTLIATANQGSEATYESGFVIDKFPISRPNLTFSTLTVSNMSPEDSSIYLCSVVGGSNYGYTFGSGTRLTVV.

The chain couples TRBV6-4 to TRBJ2-5, with 11 bases matching TRBD2. Losses at the gene ends were 2 bases for V and 7 bases for J; bases not matched to a gene: 3. CDR3 length: 14 residues. The V gene's germline CDR1 is MRHNA and CDR2 SNTAGT. The CDR3 bases are TGTGCCAGCAGTGACGCGGGACTAGCGGTGACCCAGTACTTC. Amino acid sequence: CASSDAGLAVTQYF.

The rearrangement links TRBV19 to TRBJ2-2; D not resolved. Germline V gene lookup returns CDR1 LNHDA and CDR2 SQIVND (reference sequence). V was clipped by 5 bases and J by 4 bases, with 11 bases between them. The CDR3 extends over 14 amino acids. The CDR3, as DNA: TGTGCCAGTAGTCCCTCGGGCGGCACCGGGGAGCTGTTTTTT. It is translated as CASSPSGGTGELFF. The variable domain in full, with the rest retrieved from reference TRBV19 and TRBJ2-2, is DGGITQSPKYLFRKEGQNVTLSCEQNLNHDAMYWYRQDPGQGLRLIYYSQIVNDFQKGDIAEGYSVSREKKESFPLTVTSAQKNPTAFYLCASSPSGGTGELFFGEGSRLTVL.